The 17 T cell receptor beta chains presented below share a single source sample, sequenced in a study of cytomegalovirus exposure and HLA in healthy donors (dated by TCRdb to about 2017). The library was prepared using the immunoSEQ multiplex PCR assay. Not all clones reach the TCRdb copy of this immuneACCESS table, which keeps in-frame sequences only. Checked studies attribute under half of the gap to unresolved V genes and leave the rest unexplained. The sample table contains 100,000 to 150,000 clones; only one count was recorded for 89% of them. Approximately 2% of the sample is in the top ten clones. The sample was PBMCs. These TCRs come from a woman under 30 in good health and CMV-seronegative.

J is TRBJ1-2 and V is TRBV7-2; unclear D gene. Trimming removed 1 base at V and 1 base at J, with 7 bases between. This CDR3 is built from 14 residues. Germline V gives CDR1 SGHTA, CDR2 FQGNSA. CDR3 bases: TGTGCCAGCAGCTTAGGTGCGGATAACTATGGCTACACCTTC. Translating gives CASSLGADNYGYTF.

This clone has more than one count but fewer than ten. This sequence joins TRBV27 and TRBJ2-2, with a tentative D call TRBD2 (5 bases). Trimming pared 10 bases from V and 5 bases from J, leaving 20 bases between. The CDR3 covers 15 residues. The germline CDR1 and CDR2 sequences are MNHEY and SMNVEV (reference sequence). CDR3 residues: CATLRSASGTGELFF. The CDR3 DNA reads TGTGCCACCCTCCGGAGTGCCTCGGGGACCGGGGAGCTGTTTTTT.

This chain connects TRBV9 to TRBJ2-7, with 7 nucleotides matching TRBD1. This CDR3 comprises 14 residues. V shed 3 bases, J shed 11 bases, and the junction held 14 bases outside the gene matches. Germline V gives CDR1 SGDLS, CDR2 YYNGEE. The CDR3 protein is CASSDGTELGDKYF. CDR3 nucleotides: TGTGCCAGCAGCGACGGGACAGAGTTAGGGGATAAGTACTTC.

Here the CDR3 reads CASSAGLRGYTF. DNA for the CDR3: TGTGCCAGCAGCGCGGGATTGAGGGGCTACACCTTC. The chain uses TRBV9 and TRBJ1-2, with D uncertain. Germline lookup yields CDR1 SGDLS and CDR2 YYNGEE. The CDR3 loop spans 12 amino acids. V gave up 3 bases and J gave up 8 bases, with 11 bases separating them.

This clone came up a few times. This rearrangement joins TRBV18 to TRBJ2-1, with D tentatively TRBD1 (5 bases). Germline V lookup: CDR1 KGHSH, CDR2 LQKENI. Trimming shortened V by 3 bases and J by 1 base, and 16 bases separated the two germline ends. This CDR3 comprises 17 residues. CDR3 sequence (DNA): TGTGCCAGCTCACCCCGGAGCAGGGTGGGGTCCTACAATGAGCAGTTCTTC. It specifies CASSPRSRVGSYNEQFF.

The rearrangement uses TRBV5-4 and TRBJ1-1; possible D gene TRBD1, 5 bases. The CDR3 sequence is 16 residues long. Trimming stripped 0 bases from V and 2 bases from J, with 14 bases between. Germline V CDR1 and CDR2: SGHNT, YYREEE (reference sequence). The CDR3 sequence is CASSLAGTVGNTEAFF. In nucleotides, the CDR3 is TGTGCCAGCAGCTTGGCGGGGACTGTGGGCAACACTGAAGCTTTCTTT.

This chain links TRBV28 with TRBJ2-4; 7 bases are a match to TRBD1. J was trimmed by 9 bases and V by 6 bases; bases with no gene match: 11. Germline CDR1 MDHEN, CDR2 SYDVKM. There are 14 residues in the CDR3. CDR3 bases: TGTGCCAGCAGCCGAGTTACAGGGGCTGGCATTCAGTACTTC. Protein sequence: CASSRVTGAGIQYF.

The V and J genes are TRBV4-1 and TRBJ1-4; no clear D. CDR3 length: 18 residues. V was shortened by 4 bases and J by 11 bases, with 29 bases between the two germline ends. Per the germline V gene, CDR1 is MGHRA and CDR2 is YSYEKL. This CDR3 is CASSRGVFERLELRKLFF. Here the CDR3 DNA reads TGCGCCAGCAGCCGCGGAGTATTCGAAAGGTTGGAACTACGTAAACTGTTTTTT.

The chain is built from TRBV9 and TRBJ2-3; 7 bases are a match to TRBD2. CDR1 and CDR2 from the germline V gene are SGDLS and YYNGEE. This CDR3 is built from 15 residues. Trimming at V came to 0 bases and at J to 5 bases, leaving 6 bases not matched to a gene. CDR3 sequence reads: CASSVVPGGEDTQYF. In DNA form, the CDR3 reads TGTGCCAGCAGCGTAGTACCGGGAGGAGAAGATACGCAGTATTTT.

The chain carries TRBV6-5 and TRBJ2-1; 8 bases are a match to TRBD1. V shed 0 bases, J shed 8 bases, and the junction held 6 bases outside the gene matches. Germline V gene data show CDR1 as MNHEY and CDR2 as SVGAGI. The CDR3 is 15 amino acids. The DNA of the CDR3 is TGTGCCAGCAGTTACTCCAGACAGGGGCTTCATGAGCAGTTCTTC. Protein product: CASSYSRQGLHEQFF.

This rearrangement joins TRBV14 to TRBJ2-1; TRBD2 might be the D (5 bases). The CDR3 has 14 residues. Trimming removed 1 base at V and 6 bases at J, with 10 bases between. Germline V gene sequence: CDR1 SGHDN, CDR2 FVKESK. CDR3 sequence reads: CASSQVLAPNEQFF. The CDR3 region has the DNA TGTGCCAGCAGCCAAGTTCTAGCACCCAATGAGCAGTTCTTC. The complete variable domain, with remaining parts taken from reference TRBV14 and TRBJ2-1, reads EAGVTQFPSHSVIEKGQTVTLRCDPISGHDNLYWYRRVMGKEIKFLLHFVKESKQDESGMPNNRFLAERTGGTYSTLKVQPAELEDSGVYFCASSQVLAPNEQFFGPGTRLTVL.

The chain uses TRBV12-5 and TRBJ1-1; a weak D match, TRBD1 (6 bases). This CDR3 has 11 residues. The V gene's germline CDR1 is LGHNT and CDR2 FRNRAP. The CDR3 is CGQVSVTEAFF. The CDR3 bases are TGTGGACAGGTTTCCGTCACTGAAGCTTTCTTT.

The chain combines TRBV28 with TRBJ1-5; D gene uncertain. V was pared by 2 bases and J by 2 bases, with 7 bases between. The CDR3 runs 14 residues. Germline CDR1 MDHEN, CDR2 SYDVKM. The CDR3 DNA reads as TGTGCCAGCAGTTTAGGAGGCGGCAATCAGCCCCAGCATTTT. It codes for CASSLGGGNQPQHF.

Note on this clone: At one end the junction does not follow the germline gene, possibly because of a read error. V is TRBV4-1 and J is TRBJ1-5; D ambiguous. The CDR3 is made up of 15 amino acids. Germline-derived CDR1 and CDR2 are MGHRA and YSYEKL. CDR3 in amino acids: CASSQAYLSPQPQHF. The DNA for the CDR3 is TGCGCCAGCAGTCAAGCCTATCTCTCCCCTCAGCCCCAGCATTTT.

The V call is TRBV9, the J call TRBJ2-3; 7 bases fit TRBD2. The V gene's germline CDR1 is SGDLS and CDR2 YYNGEE. The junction had 4 bases not matched to a gene; V was cut back by 0 bases and J by 3 bases. This CDR3 comprises 15 residues. CDR3 sequence: CASSVGGGRTDTQYF. Here the CDR3 DNA reads TGTGCCAGCAGCGTAGGAGGCGGGAGAACAGATACGCAGTATTTT.

This rearrangement joins TRBV7-9 to TRBJ2-5, with a weak D call TRBD1 (6 bases). The V and J ends lost 6 bases and 1 base respectively, with 12 bases between them. Germline lookup yields CDR1 SEHNR and CDR2 FQNEAQ (reference sequence). The CDR3 runs 14 residues. CDR3 coding DNA: TGTGCCAGCAGGAGCAGGGGACCCCAAGAGACCCAGTACTTC. Amino acid sequence: CASRSRGPQETQYF.

This sequence joins TRBV10-1 and TRBJ2-3; TRBD1 matches 9 bases. Trimming at V came to 2 bases and at J to 0 bases, leaving 9 bases not matched to a gene. The V gene's germline CDR1 is WNHNN and CDR2 SYGVQD (reference sequence). This CDR3 has 18 residues. CDR3: CASSEGTGRMGSTDTQYF. The CDR3 DNA sequence: TGCGCCAGCAGTGAGGGGACAGGGCGAATGGGTAGCACAGATACGCAGTATTTT.